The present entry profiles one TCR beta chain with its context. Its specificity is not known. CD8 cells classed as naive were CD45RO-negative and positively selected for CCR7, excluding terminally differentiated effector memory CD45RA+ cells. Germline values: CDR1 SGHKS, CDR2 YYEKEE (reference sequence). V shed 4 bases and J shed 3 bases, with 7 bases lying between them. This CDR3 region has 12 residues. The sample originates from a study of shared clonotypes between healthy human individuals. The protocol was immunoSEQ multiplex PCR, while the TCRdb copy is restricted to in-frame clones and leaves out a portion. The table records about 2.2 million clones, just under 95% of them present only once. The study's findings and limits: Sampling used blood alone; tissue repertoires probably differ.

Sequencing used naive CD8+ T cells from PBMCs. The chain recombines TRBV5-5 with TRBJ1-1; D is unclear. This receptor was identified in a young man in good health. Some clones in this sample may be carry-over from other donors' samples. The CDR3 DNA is TGTGCCAGCAGCGCTAAGTACACTGAAGCTTTCTTT. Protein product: CASSAKYTEAFF.